These T cell receptor beta chains were read from a single sample in a study of blood T cell repertoires in COVID-19. The data were produced by immunoSEQ multiplex PCR, yet TCRdb's version contains in-frame clones alone and is incomplete. The sample carries under 200,000 clones, 86% recorded once. Sequenced sample: PBMCs or T cells enriched from blood (not recorded which). These receptors originate from a man between 35 and 55 years old with acute COVID-19. CDR3s include the opening cysteine and the closing phenylalanine or tryptophan. The D gene is left open where the match is weak. Where a row states a size, it is once, few, many or the class of an expanded clone; other rows omit it.

abundance	v_gene	d_gene	j_gene	CDR3aa	CDR3nt
-	TRBV4-1	-	TRBJ1-1	CASSRESKWGGTEAFF	TGCGCCAGCAGCCGAGAAAGTAAGTGGGGGGGCACTGAAGCTTTCTTT
-	TRBV9	-	TRBJ2-7	CASSVDRGTTYEQYF	TGTGCCAGCAGCGTAGATCGCGGAACGACCTACGAGCAGTACTTC
-	TRBV6-6	TRBD2	TRBJ2-7	CASSGLAGAYEQYF	TGTGCCAGCAGTGGACTAGCGGGAGCCTACGAGCAGTACTTC
-	TRBV28	TRBD2	TRBJ2-7	CASSLGGSAYEQYF	TGTGCCAGCAGTTTAGGCGGGAGTGCCTACGAGCAGTACTTC
-	TRBV7-2	-	TRBJ1-6	CASSLYRDSPLHF	TGTGCCAGCAGCTTGTACAGGGATTCACCCCTCCACTTT
-	TRBV4-1	-	TRBJ1-6	CASSRRFQDNSPLHF	TGCGCCAGCAGCCGGAGGTTCCAAGATAATTCACCCCTCCACTTT
-	TRBV7-9	TRBD2	TRBJ2-3	CASSLMAGVGDTQYF	TGTGCCAGCAGCTTAATGGCGGGAGTAGGGGATACGCAGTATTTT
-	TRBV27	TRBD2	TRBJ2-5	CASSLRLAQPQYF	TGTGCCAGCAGTTTACGACTAGCTCAGCCCCAGTACTTC
-	TRBV28	-	TRBJ1-5	CASSPGIGGHSNQPQHF	TGTGCCAGCAGTCCGGGAATTGGGGGACATAGCAATCAGCCCCAGCATTTT
-	TRBV9	TRBD2	TRBJ2-1	CAPHGDKAGVAYNEQFF	TGTGCCCCCCACGGGGACAAAGCGGGAGTGGCCTACAATGAGCAGTTCTTC
few	TRBV2	TRBD2	TRBJ2-1	CASRPGLAGNRNEQFF	TGTGCCAGCAGACCCGGACTAGCGGGAAATCGCAATGAGCAGTTCTTC
-	TRBV19	TRBD2	TRBJ2-1	CASSIRSGNTFGEQFF	TGTGCCAGTAGTATTCGAAGCGGGAATACCTTTGGCGAGCAGTTCTTC
-	TRBV6-2/TRBV6-3	-	TRBJ2-7	CASSYAGNYEQYF	TGTGCCAGCAGTTACGCGGGGAACTACGAGCAGTACTTC
-	TRBV7-2	-	TRBJ1-1	CASSAEYNTEAFF	TGTGCCAGCAGCGCGGAGTATAACACTGAAGCTTTCTTT
-	TRBV4-3	TRBD1	TRBJ2-5	CASSQEYRQGGTETQYF	TGCGCCAGCAGCCAAGAATATCGACAGGGGGGAACGGAGACCCAGTACTTC
-	TRBV7-8	TRBD1	TRBJ2-7	CASSLGQGAYEQYF	TGTGCCAGCAGCCTCGGACAGGGGGCTTACGAGCAGTACTTC
-	TRBV6-5	-	TRBJ2-7	CASEPGSHSYEQYF	TGTGCCAGCGAACCCGGGAGCCATTCCTACGAGCAGTACTTC
-	TRBV6-6	TRBD2	TRBJ2-7	CASSKLAGVSYEQYF	TGTGCCAGCAGTAAACTAGCGGGAGTCTCTTACGAGCAGTACTTC
-	TRBV29-1	TRBD1	TRBJ2-7	CSVVFRGQAVHEQYF	TGCAGCGTTGTATTTAGGGGGCAGGCTGTCCACGAGCAGTACTTC
-	TRBV28	TRBD1	TRBJ2-7	CASSPGTGVPEQYF	TGTGCCAGCAGTCCCGGGACAGGGGTCCCCGAGCAGTACTTC
-	TRBV6-4	TRBD2	TRBJ2-2	CASSGSGREKPGELFF	TGTGCCAGCAGTGGCTCCGGGCGGGAGAAGCCCGGGGAGCTGTTTTTT
-	TRBV7-9	TRBD1	TRBJ1-2	CASSSGLSTGNYGYTF	TGTGCCAGCAGCTCGGGCTTATCGACAGGGAACTATGGCTACACCTTC
-	TRBV30	-	TRBJ1-5	CAWSGVATGNQPQHF	TGTGCCTGGAGTGGCGTAGCAACGGGAAATCAGCCCCAGCATTTT
-	TRBV5-1	TRBD2	TRBJ2-1	CASSYSKAGGSYNEQFF	TGCGCCAGCAGTTATTCAAAAGCGGGAGGGTCCTACAATGAGCAGTTCTTC
-	TRBV5-1	TRBD1	TRBJ2-7	CASSLYGTGHEQYF	TGCGCCAGCAGCTTGTATGGGACAGGGCACGAGCAGTACTTC
few	TRBV28	-	TRBJ1-2	CASSRAGGAPANYGYTF	TGTGCCAGCAGTCGTGCTGGGGGGGCCCCGGCTAACTATGGCTACACCTTC
once	TRBV4-1	-	TRBJ1-6	CASSQEWQGNSPLHF	TGCGCCAGCAGCCAAGAGTGGCAGGGAAATTCACCCCTCCACTTT
-	TRBV7-2	TRBD2	TRBJ2-3	CASSFRLAGDGDTQYF	TGTGCCAGCAGCTTTAGACTAGCGGGAGATGGAGATACGCAGTATTTT
-	TRBV27	-	TRBJ2-7	CASSWAPSYEQYF	TGTGCCAGCAGTTGGGCCCCTTCCTACGAGCAGTACTTC
few	TRBV19	-	TRBJ1-1	CASIRSTSGTEAFF	TGTGCCAGTATCCGCTCTACAAGCGGGACTGAAGCTTTCTTT
-	TRBV11-2	TRBD1	TRBJ1-2	CASSNDRADGYTF	TGTGCCAGCAGCAACGACAGGGCTGATGGCTACACCTTC
few	TRBV5-1	TRBD1	TRBJ2-5	CASQTGGFETQYF	TGCGCCAGCCAGACAGGGGGTTTTGAGACCCAGTACTTC
few	TRBV7-2	TRBD2	TRBJ2-7	CASSLSGTSGRYEQYF	TGTGCCAGCAGCTTATCCGGGACTAGCGGGAGGTACGAGCAGTACTTC
-	TRBV28	-	TRBJ2-3	CASRESTDTQYF	TGTGCCAGCAGAGAGTCCACCGATACGCAGTATTTT
-	TRBV19	-	TRBJ2-7	CASSTKARSYEQYF	TGTGCCAGTAGTACCAAGGCCCGGAGCTACGAGCAGTACTTC
-	TRBV6-6	-	TRBJ1-5	CASSSGDQPQHF	TGTGCCAGCAGTTCGGGGGATCAGCCCCAGCATTTT
-	TRBV28	TRBD2	TRBJ2-3	CASTRGDYTDTQYF	TGTGCCAGCACCCGAGGGGACTACACAGATACGCAGTATTTT
-	TRBV27	TRBD1	TRBJ1-2	CASASLGTGKYTF	TGTGCCAGCGCATCCCTGGGGACAGGAAAATACACCTTC
-	TRBV7-8	-	TRBJ2-2	CASSLAGGVNTGELFF	TGTGCCAGCAGCTTAGCGGGCGGGGTTAACACCGGGGAGCTGTTTTTT
-	TRBV4-2	-	TRBJ2-6	CASSQGSGSGANVLTF	TGTGCCAGCAGCCAAGGATCGGGATCTGGGGCCAACGTCCTGACTTTC
-	TRBV6-1	-	TRBJ1-3	CASSEGQPYTGNTIYF	TGTGCCAGCAGTGAAGGACAGCCTTATACTGGAAACACCATATATTTT
-	TRBV7-2	TRBD1	TRBJ1-4	CASSFMGQGREKLFF	TGTGCCAGCAGCTTTATGGGACAGGGTAGAGAAAAACTGTTTTTT